This T cell receptor beta chain was identified in a study of shared clonotypes between healthy human individuals. It was at deep level that the assay was run. Researchers divided each subset's genomic DNA evenly across several immunoSEQ plates. The input for sorted-subset replicate PCRs was around 0.2 ug DNA, approximately 30,000 T cell genomes. Repertoires were generated with immunoSEQ multiplex PCR, while TCRdb's copy carries only in-frame clones and drops some. The sample records around 1 million clones, over 60% being singletons. The V gene end was trimmed by 4 bases and the J gene end by 6 bases; junction bases not matched to a gene: 3. The CDR3 runs 14 residues. Germline CDR1 SGHTA, CDR2 FQGNSA.

The chain couples TRBV7-2 to TRBJ2-1; 10 bases align to TRBD2. This clonotype originated in a young man in good health. Sequencing was done on a sample of memory CD4+ T cells sorted from blood. The subset denotes: CD45RA-negative fraction. The CDR3 bases are TGTGCCAGCAGCTCCGGGACTAGCGCCAATGAGCAGTTCTTC. Amino acids: CASSSGTSANEQFF.